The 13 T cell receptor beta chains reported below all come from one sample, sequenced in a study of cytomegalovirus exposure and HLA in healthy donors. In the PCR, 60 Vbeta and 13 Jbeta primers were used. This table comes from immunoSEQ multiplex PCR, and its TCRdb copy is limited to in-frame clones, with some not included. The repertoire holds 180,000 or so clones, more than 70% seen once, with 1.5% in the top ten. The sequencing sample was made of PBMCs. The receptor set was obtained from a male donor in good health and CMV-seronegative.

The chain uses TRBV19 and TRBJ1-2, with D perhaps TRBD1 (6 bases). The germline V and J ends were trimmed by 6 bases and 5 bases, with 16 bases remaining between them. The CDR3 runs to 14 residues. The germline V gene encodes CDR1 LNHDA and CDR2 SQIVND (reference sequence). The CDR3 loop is CASSRNRDQYGYTF. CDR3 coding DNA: TGTGCCAGTAGCCGTAACAGGGACCAATATGGCTACACCTTC.

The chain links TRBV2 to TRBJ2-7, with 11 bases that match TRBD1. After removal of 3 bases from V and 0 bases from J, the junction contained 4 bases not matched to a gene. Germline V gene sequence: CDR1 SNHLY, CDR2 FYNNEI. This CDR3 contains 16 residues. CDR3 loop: CASSEWGTGGSYEQYF. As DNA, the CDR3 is TGTGCCAGCAGTGAGTGGGGGACAGGGGGCTCCTACGAGCAGTACTTC.

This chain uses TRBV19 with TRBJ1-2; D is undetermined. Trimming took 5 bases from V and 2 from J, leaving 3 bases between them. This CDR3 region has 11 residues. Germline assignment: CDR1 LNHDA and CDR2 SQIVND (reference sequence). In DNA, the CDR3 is TGTGCCAGTAGTGAGAACTATGGCTACACCTTC. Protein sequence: CASSENYGYTF.

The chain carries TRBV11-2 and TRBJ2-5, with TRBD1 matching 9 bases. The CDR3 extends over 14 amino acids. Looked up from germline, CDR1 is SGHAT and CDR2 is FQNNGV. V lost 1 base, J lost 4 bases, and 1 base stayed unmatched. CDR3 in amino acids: CASSLGQGGETQYF. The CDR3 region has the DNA TGTGCCAGCAGCTTAGGACAGGGGGGAGAGACCCAGTACTTC.

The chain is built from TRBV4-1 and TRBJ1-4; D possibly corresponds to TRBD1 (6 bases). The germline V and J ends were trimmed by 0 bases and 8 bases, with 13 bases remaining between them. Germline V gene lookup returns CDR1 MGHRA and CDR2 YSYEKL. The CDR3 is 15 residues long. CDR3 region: CASSQDRGGWEKLFF. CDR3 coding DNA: TGCGCCAGCAGCCAAGATCGCGGGGGCTGGGAAAAACTGTTTTTT.

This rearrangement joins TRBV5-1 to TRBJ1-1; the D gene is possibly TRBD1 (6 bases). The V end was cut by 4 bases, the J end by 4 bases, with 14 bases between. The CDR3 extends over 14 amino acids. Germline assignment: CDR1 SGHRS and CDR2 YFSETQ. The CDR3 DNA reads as TGCGCCAGCAGCATGAAGGACAGCGGCACTGAAGCTTTCTTT. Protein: CASSMKDSGTEAFF.

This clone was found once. CDR3 in amino acids: CASSQSGQGFYPQHF. The CDR3 DNA is TGTGCCAGCAGCCAATCGGGGCAGGGGTTCTATCCCCAGCATTTT. V is TRBV16 and J is TRBJ1-5; a weak D match, TRBD1 (6 bases). Germline V gene data show CDR1 as KGHSY and CDR2 as FQNENV. This CDR3 is built from 15 residues. The V and J ends lost 0 bases and 10 bases respectively, with 16 bases between them.

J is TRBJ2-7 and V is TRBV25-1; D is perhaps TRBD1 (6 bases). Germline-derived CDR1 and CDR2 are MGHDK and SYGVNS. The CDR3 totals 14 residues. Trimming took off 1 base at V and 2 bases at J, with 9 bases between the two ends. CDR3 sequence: CASSESQGPYEQYF. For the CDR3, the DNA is TGTGCCAGCAGTGAATCCCAGGGGCCCTACGAGCAGTACTTC.

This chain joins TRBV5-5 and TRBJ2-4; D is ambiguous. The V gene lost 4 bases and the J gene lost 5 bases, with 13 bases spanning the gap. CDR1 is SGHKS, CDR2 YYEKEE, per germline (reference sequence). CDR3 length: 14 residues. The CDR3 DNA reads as TGTGCCAGCAGCGAACAACCGCTCCAAAACATTCAGTACTTC. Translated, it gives CASSEQPLQNIQYF.

The CDR3 spells CASTNLWAGDYGYTF. The CDR3, as DNA: TGTGCCAGCACCAACCTGTGGGCAGGGGACTATGGCTACACCTTC. This sequence joins TRBV6-1 and TRBJ1-2; maybe TRBD1 (6 bases). This CDR3 is built from 15 residues. Germline CDR1 is MNHNS and CDR2 is SASEGT. Trimming cost V 7 bases and J 3 bases, with 18 bases left between them.

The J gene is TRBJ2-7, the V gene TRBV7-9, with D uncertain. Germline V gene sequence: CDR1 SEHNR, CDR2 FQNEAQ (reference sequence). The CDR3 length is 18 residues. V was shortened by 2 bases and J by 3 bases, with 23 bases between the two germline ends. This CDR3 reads CASSLWPPTSASSYEQYF. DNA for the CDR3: TGTGCCAGCAGCTTATGGCCCCCGACTTCGGCTTCCAGCTACGAGCAGTACTTC. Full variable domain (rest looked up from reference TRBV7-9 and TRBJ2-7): DTGVSQNPRHKITKRGQNVTFRCDPISEHNRLYWYRQTLGQGPEFLTYFQNEAQLEKSRLLSDRFSAERPKGSFSTLEIQRTEQGDSAMYLCASSLWPPTSASSYEQYFGPGTRLTVT.

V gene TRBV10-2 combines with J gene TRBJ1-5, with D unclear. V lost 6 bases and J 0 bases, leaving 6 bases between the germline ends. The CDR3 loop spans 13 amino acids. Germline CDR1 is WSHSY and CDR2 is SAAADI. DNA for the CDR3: TGCGCCAGCAGCTCGTATAGCAATCAGCCCCAGCATTTT. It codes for CASSSYSNQPQHF.

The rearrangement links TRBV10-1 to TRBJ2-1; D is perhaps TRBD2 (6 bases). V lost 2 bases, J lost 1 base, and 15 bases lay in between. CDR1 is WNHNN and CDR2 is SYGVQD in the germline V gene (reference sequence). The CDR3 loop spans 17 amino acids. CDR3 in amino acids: CASSEGGSGPSYNEQFF. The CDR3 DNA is TGCGCCAGCAGTGAGGGGGGGAGCGGACCATCCTACAATGAGCAGTTCTTC.